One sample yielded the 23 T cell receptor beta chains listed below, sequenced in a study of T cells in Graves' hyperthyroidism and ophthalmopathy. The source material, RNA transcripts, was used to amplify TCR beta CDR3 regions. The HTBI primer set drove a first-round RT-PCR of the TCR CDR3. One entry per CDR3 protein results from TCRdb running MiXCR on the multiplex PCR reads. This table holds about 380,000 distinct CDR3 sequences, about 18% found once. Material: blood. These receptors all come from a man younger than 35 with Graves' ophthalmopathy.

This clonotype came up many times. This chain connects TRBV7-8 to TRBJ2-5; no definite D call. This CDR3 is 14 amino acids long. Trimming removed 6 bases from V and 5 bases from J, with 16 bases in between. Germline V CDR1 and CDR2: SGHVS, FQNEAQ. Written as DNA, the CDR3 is TGTGCCAGCAGGGGCTATAGGTGGAAGGAGACCCAGTACTTC. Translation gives CASRGYRWKETQYF.

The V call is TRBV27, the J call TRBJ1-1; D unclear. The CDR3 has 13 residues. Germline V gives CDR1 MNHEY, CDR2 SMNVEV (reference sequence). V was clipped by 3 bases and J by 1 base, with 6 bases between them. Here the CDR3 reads CASSFVRNTEAFF. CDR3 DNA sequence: TGTGCCAGCAGTTTTGTGAGGAACACTGAAGCTTTCTTT.

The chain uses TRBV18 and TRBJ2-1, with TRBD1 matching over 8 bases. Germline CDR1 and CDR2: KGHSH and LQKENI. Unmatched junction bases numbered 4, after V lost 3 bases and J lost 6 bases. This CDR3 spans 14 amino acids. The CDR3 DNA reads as TGTGCCAGCTCACCTAACAGGGGGACCAATGAGCAGTTCTTC. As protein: CASSPNRGTNEQFF.

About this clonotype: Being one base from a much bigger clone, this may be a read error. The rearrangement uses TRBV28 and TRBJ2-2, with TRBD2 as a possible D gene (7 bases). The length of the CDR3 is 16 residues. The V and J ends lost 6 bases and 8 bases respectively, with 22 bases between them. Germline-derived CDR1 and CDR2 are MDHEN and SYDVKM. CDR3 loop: CASSQPWGGKGGELFF. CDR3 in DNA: TGTGCCAGCAGCCAACCATGGGGGGGCAAGGGAGGGGAGCTGTTTTTT.

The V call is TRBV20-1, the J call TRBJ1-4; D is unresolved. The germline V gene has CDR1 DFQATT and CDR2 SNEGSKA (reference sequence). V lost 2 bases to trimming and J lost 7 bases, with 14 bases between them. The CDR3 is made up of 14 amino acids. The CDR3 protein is CSARQVPGGEKLFF. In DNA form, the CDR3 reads TGCAGTGCTAGACAGGTACCCGGAGGTGAAAAACTGTTTTTT.

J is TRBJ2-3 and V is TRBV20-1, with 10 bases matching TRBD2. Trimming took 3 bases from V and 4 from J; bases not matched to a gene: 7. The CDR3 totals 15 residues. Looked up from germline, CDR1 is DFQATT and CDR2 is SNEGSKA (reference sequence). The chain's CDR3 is CSASPVSGGADTQYF. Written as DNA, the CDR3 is TGCAGTGCTAGTCCCGTGAGCGGGGGGGCAGATACGCAGTATTTT.

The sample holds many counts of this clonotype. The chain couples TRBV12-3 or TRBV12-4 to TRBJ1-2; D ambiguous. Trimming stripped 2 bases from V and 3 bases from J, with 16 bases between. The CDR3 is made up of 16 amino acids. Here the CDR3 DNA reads TGTGCCAGCAGTTTATCATGGGTTCGGGTAGACTATGGCTACACCTTC. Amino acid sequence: CASSLSWVRVDYGYTF.

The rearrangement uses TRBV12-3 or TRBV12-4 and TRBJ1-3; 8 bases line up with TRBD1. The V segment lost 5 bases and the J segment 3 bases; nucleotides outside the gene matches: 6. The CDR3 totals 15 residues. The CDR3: CASSLRQGLGNTIYF. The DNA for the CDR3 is TGTGCCAGCAGTCTCAGACAGGGGCTTGGAAACACCATATATTTT.

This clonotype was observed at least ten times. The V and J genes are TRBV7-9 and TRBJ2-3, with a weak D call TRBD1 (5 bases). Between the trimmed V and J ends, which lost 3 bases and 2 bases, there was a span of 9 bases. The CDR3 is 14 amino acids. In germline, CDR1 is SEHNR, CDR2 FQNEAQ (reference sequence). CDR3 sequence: CASSLETATDTQYF. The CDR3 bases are TGTGCCAGCAGCTTGGAGACAGCCACAGATACGCAGTATTTT.

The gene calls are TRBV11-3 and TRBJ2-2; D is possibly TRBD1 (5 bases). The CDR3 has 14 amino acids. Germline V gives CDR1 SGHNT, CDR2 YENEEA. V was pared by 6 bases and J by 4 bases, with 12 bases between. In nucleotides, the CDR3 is TGTGCCAGCAGTTTCTTTCAGGGCACCGGGGAGCTGTTTTTT. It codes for CASSFFQGTGELFF.

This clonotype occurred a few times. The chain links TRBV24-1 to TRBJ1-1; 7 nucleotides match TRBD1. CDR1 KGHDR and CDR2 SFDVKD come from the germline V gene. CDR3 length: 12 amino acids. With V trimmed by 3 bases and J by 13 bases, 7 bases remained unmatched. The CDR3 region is CATSDPGQAIFF. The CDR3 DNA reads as TGTGCCACCAGTGATCCCGGACAGGCTATTTTCTTT.

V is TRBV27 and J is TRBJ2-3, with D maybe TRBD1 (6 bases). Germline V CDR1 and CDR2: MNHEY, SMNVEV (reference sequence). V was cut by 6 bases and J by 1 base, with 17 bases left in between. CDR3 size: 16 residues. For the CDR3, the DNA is TGTGCCAGCAGCAGCATCACAGGGACCCGCACAGATACGCAGTATTTT. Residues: CASSSITGTRTDTQYF.

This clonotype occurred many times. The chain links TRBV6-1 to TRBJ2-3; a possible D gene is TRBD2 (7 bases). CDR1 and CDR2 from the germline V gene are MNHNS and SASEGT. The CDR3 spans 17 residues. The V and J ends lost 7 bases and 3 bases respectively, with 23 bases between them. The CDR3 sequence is CASKTLPGGGETDTQYF. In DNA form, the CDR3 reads TGTGCCAGCAAGACCCTCCCGGGGGGCGGCGAGACAGATACGCAGTATTTT.

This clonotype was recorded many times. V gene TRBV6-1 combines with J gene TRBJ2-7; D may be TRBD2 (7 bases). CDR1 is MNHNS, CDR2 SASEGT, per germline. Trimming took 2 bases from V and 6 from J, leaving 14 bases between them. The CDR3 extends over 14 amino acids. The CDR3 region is CASSEFGGQGEQYF. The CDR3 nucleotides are TGTGCCAGCAGTGAATTCGGGGGGCAGGGCGAGCAGTACTTC.

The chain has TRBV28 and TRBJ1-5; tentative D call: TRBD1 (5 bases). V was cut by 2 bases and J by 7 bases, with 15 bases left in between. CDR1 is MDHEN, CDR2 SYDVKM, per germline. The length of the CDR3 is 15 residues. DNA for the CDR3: TGTGCCAGCAGTTTAGTTCTCAGGGCTGGGCAGCCCCAGCATTTT. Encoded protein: CASSLVLRAGQPQHF.

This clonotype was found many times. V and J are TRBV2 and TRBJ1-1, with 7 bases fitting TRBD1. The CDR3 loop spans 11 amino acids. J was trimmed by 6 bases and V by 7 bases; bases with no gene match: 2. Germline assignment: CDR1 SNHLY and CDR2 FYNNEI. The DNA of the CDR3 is TGTGCCAGCATCAGGGGGGCTGAAGCTTTCTTT. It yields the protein CASIRGAEAFF.

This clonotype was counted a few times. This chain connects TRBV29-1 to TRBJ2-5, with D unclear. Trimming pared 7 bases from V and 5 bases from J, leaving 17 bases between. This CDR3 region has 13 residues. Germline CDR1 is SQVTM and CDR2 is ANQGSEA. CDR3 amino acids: CSAEAPADETQYF. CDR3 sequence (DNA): TGCAGCGCCGAGGCCCCGGCCGACGAGACCCAGTACTTC.

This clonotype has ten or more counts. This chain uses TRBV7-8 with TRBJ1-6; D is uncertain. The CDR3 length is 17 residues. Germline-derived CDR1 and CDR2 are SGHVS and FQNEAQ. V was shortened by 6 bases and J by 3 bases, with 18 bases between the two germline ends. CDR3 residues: CASRREALARYNSPLHF. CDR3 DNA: TGTGCCAGCAGGCGGGAGGCGCTAGCTCGCTATAATTCACCCCTCCACTTT.

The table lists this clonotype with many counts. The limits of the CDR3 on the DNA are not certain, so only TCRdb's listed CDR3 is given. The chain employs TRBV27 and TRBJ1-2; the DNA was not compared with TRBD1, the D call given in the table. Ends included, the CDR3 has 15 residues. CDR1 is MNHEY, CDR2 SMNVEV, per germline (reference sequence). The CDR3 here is CASSFFGQGNYGYTF.

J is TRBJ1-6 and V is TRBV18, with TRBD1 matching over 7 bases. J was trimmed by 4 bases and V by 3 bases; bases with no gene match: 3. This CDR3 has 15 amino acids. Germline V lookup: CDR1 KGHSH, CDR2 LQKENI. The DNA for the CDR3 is TGTGCCAGCTCACCGGGACAGCCATATAATTCACCCCTCCACTTT. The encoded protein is CASSPGQPYNSPLHF.

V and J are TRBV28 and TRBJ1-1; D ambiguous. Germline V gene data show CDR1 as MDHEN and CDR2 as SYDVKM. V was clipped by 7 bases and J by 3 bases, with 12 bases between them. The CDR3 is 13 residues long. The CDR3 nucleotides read TGTGCCAGCACCCCAGGAACCTACACTGAAGCTTTCTTT. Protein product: CASTPGTYTEAFF. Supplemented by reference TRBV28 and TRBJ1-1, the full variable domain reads DVKVTQSSRYLVKRTGEKVFLECVQDMDHENMFWYRQDPGLGLRLIYFSYDVKMKEKGDIPEGYSVSREKKERFSLILESASTNQTSMYLCASTPGTYTEAFFGQGTRLTVV.

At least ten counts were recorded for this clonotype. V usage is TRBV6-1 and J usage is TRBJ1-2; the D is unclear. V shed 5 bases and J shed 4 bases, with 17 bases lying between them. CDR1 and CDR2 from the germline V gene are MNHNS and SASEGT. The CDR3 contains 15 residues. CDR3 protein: CASSPPHQAGYGYTF. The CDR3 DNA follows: TGTGCCAGCAGTCCCCCGCATCAAGCTGGCTATGGCTACACCTTC.

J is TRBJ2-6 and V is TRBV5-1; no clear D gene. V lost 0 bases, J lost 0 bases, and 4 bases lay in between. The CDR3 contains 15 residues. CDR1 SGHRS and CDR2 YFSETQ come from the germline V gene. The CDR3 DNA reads TGCGCCAGCAGCTTGGACGACTCTGGGGCCAACGTCCTGACTTTC. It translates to CASSLDDSGANVLTF.